The 5 T cell receptor beta chains presented below share a single source sample, sequenced in a study of blood T cell repertoires in COVID-19. Clones were read by immunoSEQ multiplex PCR, and TCRdb kept only the in-frame ones, dropping some. The data show approximately 300,000 clones, about 84% seen once. Sequenced sample: peripheral blood. All receptors derive from a woman in her 50s with acute or convalescent COVID-19.

The chain uses TRBV7-9 and TRBJ2-7, with a possible D match to TRBD1 (6 bases). Per germline, CDR1 SEHNR and CDR2 FQNEAQ (reference sequence). The CDR3 totals 13 residues. V lost 5 bases and J lost 6, with 14 bases in between. In DNA, the CDR3 is TGTGCCAGCAGCGAAGAGGACAGAACCGAGCAGTACTTC. It encodes CASSEEDRTEQYF.

The chain is built from TRBV5-1 and TRBJ1-1; TRBD1 is a possible D gene (6 bases). The length of the CDR3 is 12 residues. V gave up 4 bases and J gave up 10 bases, with 14 bases separating them. Germline lookup yields CDR1 SGHRS and CDR2 YFSETQ. CDR3 region: CASSIGGRGAFF. In nucleotides, the CDR3 is TGCGCCAGCAGCATCGGGGGGCGCGGAGCTTTCTTT.

The chain recombines TRBV24-1 with TRBJ2-5; 8 nucleotides align to TRBD1. The CDR3 contains 15 residues. The germline gives CDR1 KGHDR, CDR2 SFDVKD. V was clipped by 0 bases and J by 4 bases; unmatched bases: 3. The CDR3 bases are TGTGCCACCAGTGATTTGTCAGGGGGCGGAGAGACCCAGTACTTC. Amino acids: CATSDLSGGGETQYF.

The V call is TRBV29-1, the J call TRBJ2-7, with 7 bases fitting TRBD2. The germline V gene encodes CDR1 SQVTM and CDR2 ANQGSEA. J gave up 2 bases and V 7 bases, and 11 bases lay outside the gene matches. CDR3 length: 14 amino acids. The CDR3 reads CSAAGTKSTYEQYF. The CDR3 nucleotides are TGCAGCGCCGCTGGGACTAAAAGTACCTACGAGCAGTACTTC.

The chain recombines TRBV7-2 with TRBJ1-6; D unresolved. The CDR3 has 15 amino acids. With 1 base removed from V and 10 bases from J, the gap between germline ends came to 14 bases. Germline V gene lookup returns CDR1 SGHTA and CDR2 FQGNSA. CDR3 protein: CASSLGLGVGSPLHF. In DNA form, the CDR3 reads TGTGCCAGCAGCTTAGGTCTCGGAGTAGGATCACCCCTCCACTTT.